Below, 28 T cell receptor beta chains from the same sample are listed, as sequenced in a study of cytomegalovirus exposure and HLA in healthy donors. Vbeta (60) and Jbeta (13) primers were used in the PCR. Some clones are missing from TCRdb's copy, which holds only in-frame ones; the method was immunoSEQ multiplex PCR. The sample includes about 180,000 clones, around 79% of them seen just once. The sequencing input was PBMCs. These receptors were obtained from a man aged 40-49 years in good health and CMV-seropositive.

This sequence joins TRBV11-3 and TRBJ1-2, with a tentative D call TRBD1 (5 bases). Trimming took off 4 bases at V and 2 bases at J, with 11 bases between the two ends. This CDR3 has 14 amino acids. Germline V gene sequence: CDR1 SGHNT, CDR2 YENEEA. The CDR3 sequence: CASSSWGDNYGYTF. DNA for the CDR3: TGTGCCAGCAGCTCCTGGGGGGACAACTATGGCTACACCTTC. The whole variable domain, filled in from reference TRBV11-3 and TRBJ1-2, reads EAGVVQSPRYKIIEKKQPVAFWCNPISGHNTLYWYLQNLGQGPELLIRYENEEAVDDSQLPKDRFSAERLKGVDSTLKIQPAELGDSAVYLCASSSWGDNYGYTFGSGTRLTVV.

This clone has a handful of counts. The chain carries TRBV29-1 and TRBJ2-5; TRBD2 matches at 8 bases. CDR3 size: 14 residues. Germline-derived CDR1 and CDR2 are SQVTM and ANQGSEA. Trimming took 8 bases from V and 5 from J; bases not matched to a gene: 13. The DNA of the CDR3 is TGCAGCACCGACGTAGGACTAGCATCGGAGACCCAGTACTTC. Protein: CSTDVGLASETQYF.

This clone was recorded once. V and J are TRBV9 and TRBJ2-1; TRBD1 is a possible D gene (6 bases). CDR1 is SGDLS and CDR2 is YYNGEE in the germline V gene. This CDR3 is built from 16 residues. Trimming shortened V by 3 bases and J by 3 bases, and 16 bases separated the two germline ends. For the CDR3, the DNA is TGTGCCAGCAGCGCCCGAGAAGGACAGAGCTACAATGAGCAGTTCTTC. It specifies CASSAREGQSYNEQFF.

The chain uses TRBV6-1 and TRBJ1-5, with D possibly matching TRBD1 (6 bases). CDR3 length: 15 residues. V shed 6 bases and J shed 0 bases, with 12 bases lying between them. The germline V gene has CDR1 MNHNS and CDR2 SASEGT. The CDR3 nucleotides read TGTGCCAGCAGGCAACAGGGTGGTAGCAATCAGCCCCAGCATTTT. This sequence encodes CASRQQGGSNQPQHF.

The table lists this clone with a count of one. The chain links TRBV7-8 to TRBJ2-7, with TRBD2 matching 7 bases. Germline V gene data show CDR1 as SGHVS and CDR2 as FQNEAQ. CDR3 length: 14 residues. V lost 1 base, J lost 6 bases, and 6 bases stayed unmatched. CDR3: CASSLVGRNPEQYF. The CDR3 bases are TGTGCCAGCAGCTTAGTCGGGAGGAATCCCGAGCAGTACTTC.

The chain's CDR3 is CASSQGQGAIPYEQYF. CDR3 nucleotides: TGTGCCAGCAGTCAAGGACAGGGGGCGATCCCCTACGAGCAGTACTTC. This chain joins TRBV28 and TRBJ2-7; 11 bases map to TRBD1. There are 16 residues in the CDR3. The germline V gene has CDR1 MDHEN and CDR2 SYDVKM. The V gene end was trimmed by 5 bases and the J gene end by 2 bases; junction bases not matched to a gene: 8.

The rearrangement links TRBV28 to TRBJ2-1; TRBD1 aligns across 8 bases. This CDR3 region has 17 residues. Trimming cost V 5 bases and J 6 bases; bases outside gene matches: 15. Germline assignment: CDR1 MDHEN and CDR2 SYDVKM. CDR3 in amino acids: CASSPYPDRGKINEQFF. The CDR3 DNA is TGTGCCAGCAGTCCATATCCAGACAGGGGAAAAATCAATGAGCAGTTCTTC. Filled out from reference TRBV28 and TRBJ2-1, the complete variable domain reads DVKVTQSSRYLVKRTGEKVFLECVQDMDHENMFWYRQDPGLGLRLIYFSYDVKMKEKGDIPEGYSVSREKKERFSLILESASTNQTSMYLCASSPYPDRGKINEQFFGPGTRLTVL.

The rearrangement uses TRBV19 and TRBJ1-1, with no clear D. This CDR3 has 13 residues. Germline V CDR1 and CDR2: LNHDA, SQIVND (reference sequence). Trimming cost V 5 bases and J 1 base, with 8 bases left between them. The DNA of the CDR3 is TGTGCCAGTAGTTTCCAGGAGAACACTGAAGCTTTCTTT. It specifies CASSFQENTEAFF.

This clone was found once. The chain employs TRBV6-1 and TRBJ2-7, with 15 bases matching TRBD2. V lost 3 bases and J lost 0; bases outside the gene matches: 9. This CDR3 is 19 amino acids long. In germline, CDR1 is MNHNS, CDR2 SASEGT. The CDR3 sequence is CASSDEGTSGRFFSYEQYF. As DNA, the CDR3 is TGTGCCAGCAGTGATGAGGGGACTAGCGGGAGGTTTTTCTCCTACGAGCAGTACTTC.

This sequence joins TRBV16 and TRBJ1-5; D gene uncertain. In germline, CDR1 is KGHSY, CDR2 FQNENV. The CDR3 spans 15 residues. The V and J ends lost 4 bases and 7 bases respectively, with 17 bases between them. CDR3 loop: CASSPDRIGIQPQHF. The CDR3 nucleotides are TGTGCCAGCAGCCCCGATAGGATCGGGATCCAGCCCCAGCATTTT.

The chain employs TRBV27 and TRBJ2-1; TRBD2 agrees at 10 bases. The length of the CDR3 is 16 residues. Germline V lookup: CDR1 MNHEY, CDR2 SMNVEV (reference sequence). Unmatched junction bases numbered 5, after V lost 0 bases and J lost 6 bases. The CDR3 protein is CASSLSASGRVNEQFF. The CDR3 region has the DNA TGTGCCAGCAGTTTATCGGCTAGCGGGAGAGTCAATGAGCAGTTCTTC.

This clone was counted a single time. This rearrangement joins TRBV9 to TRBJ2-1; 13 positions match TRBD2. The CDR3 is made up of 17 amino acids. Germline V lookup: CDR1 SGDLS, CDR2 YYNGEE. J gave up 5 bases and V 0 bases, and 5 bases lay outside the gene matches. Here the CDR3 DNA reads TGTGCCAGCAGCGTAGCTACTAGCGGGAGGGCCAACAATGAGCAGTTCTTC. Amino acid sequence: CASSVATSGRANNEQFF.

This clone was counted a few times. This chain uses TRBV5-1 with TRBJ1-4; TRBD1 aligns across 7 bases. The J segment lost 5 bases and the V segment lost 4 bases, leaving 5 bases of the junction unmatched. Per germline, CDR1 SGHRS and CDR2 YFSETQ. The CDR3 is 14 residues long. CDR3 coding DNA: TGCGCCAGCAGCATTGGACAGGAAAATGAAAAACTGTTTTTT. Residues: CASSIGQENEKLFF.

The chain employs TRBV7-8 and TRBJ2-7, with TRBD1 identical over 9 bases. Germline values: CDR1 SGHVS, CDR2 FQNEAQ. V lost 6 bases, J lost 3 bases, and 3 bases stayed unmatched. The CDR3 runs 13 residues. DNA of the CDR3: TGTGCCAGCAGTGGGACAGGGAGCTACGAGCAGTACTTC. Protein product: CASSGTGSYEQYF.

The chain recombines TRBV2 with TRBJ2-5; 8 bases line up with TRBD1. The germline V gene encodes CDR1 SNHLY and CDR2 FYNNEI. The CDR3 is 15 amino acids. Trimming at V came to 6 bases and at J to 5 bases, leaving 11 bases not matched to a gene. The CDR3 DNA reads TGTGCCAGCAGACCTGGACAGGGAACAGGGGAGACCCAGTACTTC. The encoded protein is CASRPGQGTGETQYF.

The J gene is TRBJ2-1, the V gene TRBV25-1; D ambiguous. The germline V and J ends were trimmed by 5 bases and 9 bases, with 8 bases remaining between them. The germline V gene encodes CDR1 MGHDK and CDR2 SYGVNS. The CDR3 totals 11 residues. CDR3 sequence (DNA): TGTGCCAGCAGTCCGCTGAGTGAGCAGTTCTTC. Protein sequence: CASSPLSEQFF.

This sequence joins TRBV5-6 and TRBJ2-1; D is perhaps TRBD2 (6 bases). The CDR3 runs 13 residues. V lost 5 bases and J lost 4, with 10 bases in between. CDR1 and CDR2 from the germline V gene are SGHDT and YYEEEE. The CDR3 DNA reads TGTGCCAGCAGGGACTACTCTTACAATGAGCAGTTCTTC. Its protein product is CASRDYSYNEQFF.

This sequence joins TRBV18 and TRBJ1-3; D gene unclear. CDR1 KGHSH and CDR2 LQKENI come from the germline V gene. CDR3 length: 15 amino acids. V gave up 5 bases and J gave up 0 bases, with 11 bases separating them. This CDR3 reads CASSARRDSGNTIYF. CDR3 bases: TGTGCCAGCTCAGCGCGACGGGACTCTGGAAACACCATATATTTT.

V usage is TRBV14 and J usage is TRBJ1-3; D uncertain. The CDR3 is 15 residues long. In germline, CDR1 is SGHDN, CDR2 FVKESK. V was pared by 5 bases and J by 4 bases, with 15 bases between. The CDR3 DNA follows: TGTGCCAGCAGCTCCTCGCCGACACCCGGAAACACCATATATTTT. The encoded protein is CASSSSPTPGNTIYF.

This clone was seen a few times. The chain recombines TRBV2 with TRBJ2-7; D unclear. The CDR3 loop spans 14 amino acids. The germline V gene has CDR1 SNHLY and CDR2 FYNNEI. V lost 1 base, J lost 4 bases, and 11 bases lay in between. The CDR3 nucleotides are TGTGCCAGCAGTGAAGGACTCGCCTATTACGAGCAGTACTTC. Translated, it gives CASSEGLAYYEQYF.

This chain joins TRBV28 and TRBJ1-2, with D possibly being TRBD1 (6 bases). Germline V gene lookup returns CDR1 MDHEN and CDR2 SYDVKM. The CDR3 loop spans 13 amino acids. V dropped 7 bases and J dropped 2 bases, with 11 bases sitting between them. CDR3 in DNA: TGTGCCAGCAATAACAGGGTCAACTATGGCTACACCTTC. This sequence encodes CASNNRVNYGYTF.

This chain uses TRBV5-6 with TRBJ2-1; 8 bases align to TRBD1. V was pared by 4 bases and J by 7 bases, with 4 bases of the junction left unmatched. Germline V gene lookup returns CDR1 SGHDT and CDR2 YYEEEE. The CDR3 sequence is 13 residues long. CDR3 sequence: CASSPYRGNEQFF. CDR3 nucleotide sequence: TGTGCCAGCAGCCCCTACAGGGGGAATGAGCAGTTCTTC.

The chain is built from TRBV5-1 and TRBJ2-6; maybe TRBD1 (6 bases). V lost 0 bases and J 4 bases, leaving 11 bases between the germline ends. There are 16 residues in the CDR3. CDR1 and CDR2 from the germline V gene are SGHRS and YFSETQ. Written as DNA, the CDR3 is TGCGCCAGCAGCTTGGTCACAGGGTTGGGGGCCAACGTCCTGACTTTC. This encodes CASSLVTGLGANVLTF.

V is TRBV11-2 and J is TRBJ2-7; TRBD1 is a possible D gene (5 bases). V was shortened by 1 base and J by 5 bases, with 12 bases between the two germline ends. CDR1 is SGHAT, CDR2 FQNNGV, per germline. There are 14 residues in the CDR3. CDR3 sequence reads: CASSLGFQGHEQYF. DNA of the CDR3: TGTGCCAGCAGCTTAGGGTTTCAGGGCCACGAGCAGTACTTC.

This clone occurred once. V and J are TRBV30 and TRBJ1-1, with D hard to call. The CDR3 runs to 10 residues. Trimming took 0 bases from V and 11 from J, leaving 7 bases between them. CDR1 and CDR2 from the germline V gene are GTSNPN and SVGIG (reference sequence). For the CDR3, the DNA is TGTGCCTGGAGTGTACAGATGGCTTTCTTT. Protein: CAWSVQMAFF.

The chain uses TRBV29-1 and TRBJ2-7, with TRBD1 matching 8 bases. There are 16 residues in the CDR3. With 6 bases clipped from V and 0 bases from J, the junction kept 13 bases outside the gene matches. Per germline, CDR1 SQVTM and CDR2 ANQGSEA. The CDR3: CSVADRESSFSYEQYF. The CDR3 nucleotides are TGCAGCGTCGCGGACAGGGAGTCCTCTTTCTCCTACGAGCAGTACTTC.

The chain uses TRBV10-3 and TRBJ2-5; the D gene is possibly TRBD2 (5 bases). Germline V gene lookup returns CDR1 ENHRY and CDR2 SYGVKD. Trimming left V 6 bases short and J 4 bases short, with 15 bases between. The CDR3 has 14 residues. For the CDR3, the DNA is TGTGCCATCAGCGCCTTAGAAGCGGCAGAGACCCAGTACTTC. Residues: CAISALEAAETQYF.

This chain uses TRBV5-1 with TRBJ2-3; possible D gene TRBD1, 5 bases. Trimming pared 4 bases from V and 1 base from J, leaving 16 bases between. This CDR3 contains 16 residues. Germline V gives CDR1 SGHRS, CDR2 YFSETQ. This chain's CDR3 is CASSQGGNYGTDTQYF. CDR3 DNA sequence: TGCGCCAGCAGCCAGGGTGGGAACTACGGCACAGATACGCAGTATTTT.